The 5 T cell receptor beta chains reported below all come from one sample, sequenced in a study of cytomegalovirus exposure and HLA in healthy donors. In the PCR, 60 Vbeta and 13 Jbeta primers were used. The table came from immunoSEQ multiplex PCR; TCRdb's copy has only in-frame clones and leaves some out. The sample includes 200,000 to 250,000 clones, approximately 80% of them seen just once. Material for sequencing was PBMCs. These receptors all come from a girl aged 5-17 years in good health and CMV-seronegative.

The chain joins TRBV15 to TRBJ1-3; no definite D call. The CDR3 covers 17 residues. Germline V lookup: CDR1 LNHNV, CDR2 YYDKDF (reference sequence). V was clipped by 0 bases and J by 2 bases, with 14 bases between them. CDR3 DNA: TGTGCCACCAGCAGAGATACTGCCTCCCTCACTGGAAACACCATATATTTT. Amino acid sequence: CATSRDTASLTGNTIYF.

The sample holds a few counts of this clone. The rearrangement links TRBV4-2 to TRBJ2-1; D gene unclear. CDR1 is LGHNA and CDR2 is YNFKEQ in the germline V gene. V lost 3 bases to trimming and J lost 0 bases, with 12 bases between them. This CDR3 comprises 16 residues. The CDR3 sequence: CASSQVSRSSYNEQFF. The CDR3 DNA reads as TGTGCCAGCAGCCAGGTTTCTAGGAGCTCCTACAATGAGCAGTTCTTC.

This clone came up once. The CDR3 DNA reads as TGTGCCAGCAGCCCGGTTGGGATAGCGGGACAAGAGACCCAGTACTTC. This codes for CASSPVGIAGQETQYF. This rearrangement joins TRBV5-4 to TRBJ2-5; 8 bases are shared with TRBD2. CDR3 size: 16 residues. Germline values: CDR1 SGHNT, CDR2 YYREEE (reference sequence). Losses at the gene ends were 4 bases for V and 2 bases for J; bases not matched to a gene: 10.

This chain joins TRBV28 and TRBJ1-5; 7 positions agree with TRBD1. Germline V gene data show CDR1 as MDHEN and CDR2 as SYDVKM. Losses at the gene ends were 6 bases for V and 6 bases for J; bases not matched to a gene: 14. The CDR3 consists of 16 residues. The CDR3: CASSPPRQGTFQPQHF. The CDR3 bases are TGTGCCAGCAGCCCCCCGCGACAGGGCACTTTTCAGCCCCAGCATTTT.

The J gene is TRBJ2-2, the V gene TRBV5-4; 9 nucleotides align to TRBD1. V gave up 4 bases and J gave up 5 bases; unmatched junction bases: 6. This CDR3 contains 15 residues. From germline, CDR1 is SGHNT and CDR2 YYREEE (reference sequence). CDR3 residues: CASSMGQGRTGELFF. CDR3 DNA sequence: TGTGCCAGCAGCATGGGACAGGGAAGGACCGGGGAGCTGTTTTTT.